This T cell receptor beta chain originates from a study of cytomegalovirus exposure and HLA in healthy donors listed by TCRdb under 2017. Background for the entire study: A later analysis indicated that the roughly 120 validation repertoires were generated on the platform also employed for the approximately 670 repertoires of the first cohort. The study aimed to test whether signatures of past pathogen exposure could be identified by cataloging public T cell receptors. Besides the first cohort of approximately 710 subjects, a separate validation cohort made up of 120 different subjects was used. High-throughput TCR immunosequencing, statistical association of individual TCRs with disease status, and machine learning were combined to predict cytomegalovirus infection status.

Separate from the roughly 650-subject first cohort, the validation cohort of roughly 130 subjects was the group to which the donors belonged. Study-wide findings and limitations: In both the original and validation cohorts, the classifier was reported to diagnose cytomegalovirus status with high specificity and sensitivity. All 120 or so repertoires were used to score co-occurrence in the validation cohort in a later analysis, because that analysis had no HLA typing for the cohort. Of the cluster scores, approximately 94% were above 0 in a later analysis, which found that TCRs clustered in the first cohort also tended to co-occur in the 120 validation repertoires. According to the authors, the approach could potentially be generalized to other disease states and immunological phenotypes. Most TCR sequences were seen in very few donors, while some public TCRs were found in many individuals. A few of the identified cytomegalovirus-associated TCR beta chains were confirmed in vitro to be specific for cytomegalovirus antigens. The study gave a list of 150 to 200 TCR beta chains associated with cytomegalovirus.

The germline V end is reduced by 0 bases and the J end by 5 bases; junction bases left unmatched: 4. Inclusive of the bounding cysteine and phenylalanine, the CDR3 is 15 residues long. The sequence is cut down to CDR3 DNA, 45 bases in frame from base 1. Based on the germline V gene, the CDR1 and CDR2 sequences are MGHDK and SYGVNS. This clone was recorded only once. Its antigen remains undetermined. Base qualities are not recorded, but no much larger clone differs from it by a single base. Library creation used the immunoSEQ multiplex PCR assay. The study's processing was this. A statistical classification framework was developed to diagnose cytomegalovirus status using the catalog of TCR beta chain sequences. TCRdb holds this immuneACCESS table with in-frame rearrangements only. Some clones are missing; in checked studies, unresolved V genes explain under half, and the rest has no known cause. The D gene and trimming were derived from the DNA, and the V and J assignments and clone size from that table. This sample holds approximately 60,000 clones; approximately 90% were observed only once. Of the sample, 1.3% falls within the top ten clones.

The receptor was isolated from a woman aged 18-29 years in good health and CMV-seronegative. The sequencing input was PBMCs. The sequence joins TRBV25-1 to TRBJ2-5, and TRBD2 aligns with 9 junction nucleotides. The DNA is as follows: TGTGCCAGCAGTGAATACGCGGGGGGGGGTGAGACCCAGTACTTC. The resulting protein is CASSEYAGGGETQYF. With the rest looked up from the reference TRBV25-1 and TRBJ2-5 genes rather than sequenced, the full variable domain is EADIYQTPRYLVIGTGKKITLECSQTMGHDKMYWYQQDPGMELHLIHYSYGVNSTEKGDLSSESTVSRIRTEHFPLTLESARPSHTSQYLCASSEYAGGGETQYFGPGTRLLVL.